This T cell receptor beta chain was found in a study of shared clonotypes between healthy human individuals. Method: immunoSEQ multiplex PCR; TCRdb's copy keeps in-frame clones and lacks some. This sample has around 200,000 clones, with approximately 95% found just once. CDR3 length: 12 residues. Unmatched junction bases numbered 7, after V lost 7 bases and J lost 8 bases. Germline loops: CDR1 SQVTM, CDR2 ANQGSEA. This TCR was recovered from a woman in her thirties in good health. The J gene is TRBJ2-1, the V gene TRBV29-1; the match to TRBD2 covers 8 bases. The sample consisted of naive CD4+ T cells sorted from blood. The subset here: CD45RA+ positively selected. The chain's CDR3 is CSAGLALHEQFF. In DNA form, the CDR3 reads TGCAGCGCCGGACTAGCTCTGCATGAGCAGTTCTTC.